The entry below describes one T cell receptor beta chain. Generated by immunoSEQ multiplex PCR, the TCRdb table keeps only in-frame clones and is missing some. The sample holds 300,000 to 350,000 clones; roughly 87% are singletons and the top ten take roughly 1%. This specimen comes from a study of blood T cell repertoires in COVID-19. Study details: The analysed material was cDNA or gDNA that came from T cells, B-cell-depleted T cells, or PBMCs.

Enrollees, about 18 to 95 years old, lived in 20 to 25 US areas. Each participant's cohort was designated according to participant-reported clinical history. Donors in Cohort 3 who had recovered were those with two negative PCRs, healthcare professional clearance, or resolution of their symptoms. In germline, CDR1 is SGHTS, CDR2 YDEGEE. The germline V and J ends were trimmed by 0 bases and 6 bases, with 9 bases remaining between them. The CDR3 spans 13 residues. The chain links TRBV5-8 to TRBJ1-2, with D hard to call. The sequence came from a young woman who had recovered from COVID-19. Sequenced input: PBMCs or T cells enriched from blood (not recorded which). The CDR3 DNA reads TGTGCCAGCAGCTTGGCCAAGAGGGATGGCTACACCTTC. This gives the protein CASSLAKRDGYTF.